The text below deals with one T cell receptor beta chain. Its antigen is undetermined. This entry comes from a study of cytomegalovirus exposure and HLA in healthy donors. Germline values: CDR1 MGHDK, CDR2 SYGVNS. Trimming cost V 5 bases and J 1 base; bases outside gene matches: 3. The CDR3 covers 15 residues. The study's findings and limits: Across donors, presence/absence analyses took sequencing depth to be roughly uniform. As a later analysis showed, a missense DCLRE1C variant was linked to trimming of TCR beta V- and J-genes. HLA restriction was apparent for most CMV-associated TCR beta chains in a later analysis.

PCR amplification relied on 60 Vbeta primers (plus 13 Jbeta primers). Repertoires were generated with immunoSEQ multiplex PCR, while TCRdb's copy carries only in-frame clones and drops some. The table includes about 94,000 clones, more than 75% detected once. The chain recombines TRBV25-1 with TRBJ2-5; TRBD2 matches at 11 bases. Sequencing input: PBMCs. The TCR comes from a woman aged 40 to 50 in good health and CMV-seronegative. In DNA form, the CDR3 reads TGTGCCAGCAGTCGGCTAGCGGGGGGCCAAGAGACCCAGTACTTC. It translates to CASSRLAGGQETQYF.